This T cell receptor (beta chain) was found in a study of CD8+ T cells in alopecia areata (dated by TCRdb to the late 2010s). Turning to the overall study: Skin from C3H/HeJ donors with spontaneous alopecia (roughly 6-13 months old) was grafted onto female C3H/HeJ recipients that were about 6-10 weeks old. RNA was extracted with the PAXgene miRNA kit for fixed scalp, the miRNeasy kit for PBMCs, and the RNeasy kit for mouse skin. On the human side, TCRbeta sequencing was run on scalp tissue and on sorted CD4+ and CD8+ peripheral blood T cells from healthy controls and from alopecia areata patients with either patchy or totalis/universalis disease. immunoSEQ multiplex PCR using 35 Vbeta forward primers and 13 Jbeta reverse primers was used to amplify TCRbeta CDR3 regions. To study T cell clonal expansion in alopecia areata, the researchers applied high-throughput TCRbeta sequencing to both the C3H/HeJ mouse model and human patients. Clonality in the scalp was compared among normal scalp (n=4), patchy alopecia areata scalp (n=8), and alopecia totalis/universalis scalp (n=8). Findings and caveats that apply to the study as a whole: Unlike mouse skin, which is dominated by gammadelta T cells, normal human skin has resident alphabeta T cells that are also sequenced, and this complicates analysis of the scalp TCR repertoire. Compared with normal scalp, lesional scalp had higher clonality and more expanded CD8+ clones, particularly in alopecia totalis/universalis, a pattern that suggests antigenic drive. Shared TCR sequences between patients were less evident than in mice, which may be partly attributable to HLA diversity in the patient population.

CDR1 and CDR2 are drawn from the germline V gene (reference sequence): FNHDT, SITEND. Reading from cysteine to phenylalanine, the CDR3 counts 16 amino acids. The 36 bases shown cover part of the CDR3, and their frame starts at base 1. Trimmed from V: 4 bases; trimmed from J: 3 bases; junction bases lacking a gene match: 7. Library preparation used the immunoSEQ multiplex PCR assay. For TCR sequencing, RNA was extracted from every sample and reverse transcribed into cDNA to serve as template. SuperScript III was used to make first-strand cDNA, primed with a 2:1 mix of oligo-dT and random hexamers. A synthetic immune receptor repertoire was used to measure amplification bias, and any remaining bias was corrected computationally. Libraries were sequenced on Illumina HiSeq using 60 bp reads that covered the CDR3 and were read from J toward V. The source study handled its data this way. After raw reads were preprocessed to remove errors, the CDR3 was defined following IMGT conventions as running from the conserved cysteine to phenylalanine. To get clonality, Shannon entropy was normalized by log2 of the number of productive unique TCRs and the result was subtracted from 1. Scalp TCRbeta sequences were cross-referenced with sorted blood CD4 and CD8 repertoires so that the CD4 or CD8 identity of scalp clones could be inferred. As stored in TCRdb, this immuneACCESS dataset retains in-frame rearrangements with V and J assigned. A fraction of the clones does not appear; measured against another copy, unresolved V genes explain less than half of the discrepancy, and the remainder lacks a known reason. Clonal size and the V and J genes are those of that table, whereas D and trimming came from the DNA. The table gives over 100,000 clones for this sample, with none occurring only once. Of the sample, 15% to 20% falls within the top ten clones.

Regarding this clone: Its binding antigen is unknown. This is a murine receptor, so its gene nomenclature and germline sequences are mouse based. The read ends 4 residues before the CDR3 terminus; that terminus is restored from the germline J gene.

Sequences were obtained from lesional skin. This receptor chain uses TRBV19 and TRBJ2-3; TRBD2 aligns with 11 central bases. The clonotype comes from a C3H/HeJ mouse with alopecia areata. The MHC haplotype that this mouse strain carries is H2-k. This receptor has the CDR3 CASSFTGGALAETLYF. The CDR3 DNA, read in part, is TGTGCCAGCAGTTTTACTGGGGGGGCGCTGGCAGAA.